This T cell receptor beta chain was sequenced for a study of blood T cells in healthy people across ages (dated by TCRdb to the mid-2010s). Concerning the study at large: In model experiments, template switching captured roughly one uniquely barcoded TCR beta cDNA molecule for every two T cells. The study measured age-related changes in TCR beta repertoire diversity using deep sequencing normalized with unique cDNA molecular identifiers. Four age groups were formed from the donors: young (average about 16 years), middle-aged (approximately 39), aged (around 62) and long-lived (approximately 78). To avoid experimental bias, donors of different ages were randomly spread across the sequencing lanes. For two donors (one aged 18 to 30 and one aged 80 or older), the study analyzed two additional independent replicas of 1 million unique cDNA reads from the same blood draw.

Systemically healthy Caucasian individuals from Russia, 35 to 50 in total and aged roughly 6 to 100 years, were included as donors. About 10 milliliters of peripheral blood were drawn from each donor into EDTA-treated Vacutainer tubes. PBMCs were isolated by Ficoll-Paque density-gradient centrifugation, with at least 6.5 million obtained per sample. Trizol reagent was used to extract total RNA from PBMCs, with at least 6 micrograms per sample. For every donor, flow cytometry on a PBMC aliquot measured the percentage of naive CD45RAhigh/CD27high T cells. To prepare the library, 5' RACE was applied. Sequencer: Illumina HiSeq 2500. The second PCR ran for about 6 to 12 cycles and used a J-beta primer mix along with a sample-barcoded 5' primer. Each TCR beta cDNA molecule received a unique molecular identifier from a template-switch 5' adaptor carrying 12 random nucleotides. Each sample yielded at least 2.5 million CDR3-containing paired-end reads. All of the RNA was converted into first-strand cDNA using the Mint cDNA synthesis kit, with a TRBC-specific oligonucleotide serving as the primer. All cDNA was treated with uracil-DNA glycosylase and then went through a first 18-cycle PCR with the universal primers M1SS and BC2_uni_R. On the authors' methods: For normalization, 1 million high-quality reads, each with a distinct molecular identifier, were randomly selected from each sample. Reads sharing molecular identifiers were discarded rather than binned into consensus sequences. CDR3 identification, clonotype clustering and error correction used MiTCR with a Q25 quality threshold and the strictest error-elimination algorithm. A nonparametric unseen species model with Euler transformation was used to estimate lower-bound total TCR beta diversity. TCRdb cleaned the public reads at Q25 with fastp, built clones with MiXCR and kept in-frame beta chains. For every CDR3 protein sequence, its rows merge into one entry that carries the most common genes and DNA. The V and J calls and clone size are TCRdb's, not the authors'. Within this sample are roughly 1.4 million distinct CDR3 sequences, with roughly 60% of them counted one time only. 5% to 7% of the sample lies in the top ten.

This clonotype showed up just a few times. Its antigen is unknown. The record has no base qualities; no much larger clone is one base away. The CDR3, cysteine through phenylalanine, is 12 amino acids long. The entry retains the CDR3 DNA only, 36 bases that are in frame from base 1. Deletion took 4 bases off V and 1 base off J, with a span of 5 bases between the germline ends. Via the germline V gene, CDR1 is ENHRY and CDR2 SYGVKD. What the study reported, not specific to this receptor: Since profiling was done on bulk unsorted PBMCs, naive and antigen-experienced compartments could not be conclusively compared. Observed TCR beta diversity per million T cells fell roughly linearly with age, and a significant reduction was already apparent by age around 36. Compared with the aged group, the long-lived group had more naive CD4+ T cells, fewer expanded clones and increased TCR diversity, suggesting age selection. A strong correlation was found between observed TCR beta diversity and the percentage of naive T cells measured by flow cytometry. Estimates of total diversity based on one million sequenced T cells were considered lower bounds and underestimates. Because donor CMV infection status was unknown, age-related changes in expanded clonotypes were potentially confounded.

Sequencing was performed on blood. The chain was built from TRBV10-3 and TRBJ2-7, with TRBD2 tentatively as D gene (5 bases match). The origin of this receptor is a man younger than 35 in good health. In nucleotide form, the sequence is TGTGCCATCAGTGGGGAGTCCTACGAGCAGTACTTC. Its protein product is CAISGESYEQYF.